This T cell receptor beta chain was recorded in a study of post-analysis software for immune sequencing data. Study-wide background: Relapsing-remitting, secondary progressive and progressive-relapsing multiple sclerosis courses were included.

The V gene's germline CDR1 is MNHEY and CDR2 SVGAGI. The CDR3 consists of 14 residues. Trimming pared 7 bases from V and 4 bases from J, leaving 15 bases between. Unique-molecular-identifier-tagged TCR beta cDNA libraries were used. MiXCR, applied by TCRdb to the PCR reads, yields one record per CDR3 protein. The sample shows 650,000 to 850,000 distinct CDR3 sequences, 46% of them seen only once. Study observations and caveats: Controls had lower frequencies than patients of 4 or 5 TRBV segments, which included TRBV5-6, TRBV5-1 and TRBV20-1.

This clonotype has just one count. Its antigen is unknown. Sequencing input: blood. The sequence was obtained from a girl aged 5-17 years with multiple sclerosis. This rearrangement joins TRBV6-5 to TRBJ2-3; no definite D call. CDR3 sequence reads: CASTPGLGADTQYF. The DNA of the CDR3 is TGTGCCAGCACCCCAGGTCTTGGGGCAGATACGCAGTATTTT.